These 30 T cell receptor beta chains originate from one sample sequenced in a study of T-cell reconstitution after alpha-beta-depleted transplantation in children. The TCRbeta library was prepared with unique molecular identifiers. A single record per CDR3 protein comes from TCRdb applying MiXCR to the PCR reads. The repertoire has under 250,000 distinct CDR3 sequences, roughly 6.6% of them found once; the top ten carry more than 5.5%. Sequencing used PBMCs, obtained before TCRalphabeta/CD19-depleted stem cell transplant. The origin of the receptors is a boy aged 2-9 years with acute lymphoblastic leukemia, due to receive a stem cell transplant.

The chain has TRBV6-2 or TRBV6-3 and TRBJ2-1; TRBD2 agrees at 16 bases. The ends lost 5 bases at V and 10 bases at J; junction bases unmatched: 26. The CDR3 runs 22 residues. In germline, CDR1 is MNHEY, CDR2 SVGEGT. The CDR3 nucleotides are TGTGCCAGCAGTCCGACCTCCATGGCGGGACTAGCGGGGGGGCAGCGACATTGGGAGCAGTTCTTC. Translated, it gives CASSPTSMAGLAGGQRHWEQFF.

This clonotype was found many times. The CDR3 sequence: CAISGRGTTDTQYF. CDR3 in DNA: TGTGCCATCAGTGGGAGGGGAACAACAGATACGCAGTATTTT. The chain has TRBV10-3 and TRBJ2-3; D possibly corresponds to TRBD2 (6 bases). From germline, CDR1 is ENHRY and CDR2 SYGVKD. The CDR3 has 14 residues. The ends were cut back, 4 bases at V and 3 bases at J, with 11 bases in the middle.

This clonotype was recorded many times. Here the CDR3 reads CASSSRTGVKGYTF. The CDR3 bases are TGTGCCAGCAGCTCCCGGACAGGGGTTAAAGGCTACACCTTC. The J gene is TRBJ1-2, the V gene TRBV7-2; 9 bases fit TRBD1. V was clipped by 4 bases and J by 8 bases; unmatched bases: 8. The CDR3 is made up of 14 amino acids. CDR1 is SGHTA, CDR2 FQGNSA, per germline.

This rearrangement joins TRBV23-1 to TRBJ1-6, with D possibly being TRBD1 (5 bases). TRBV23-1 is marked as an open reading frame, function uncertain. The V end lost 8 bases, the J end lost 8 bases, and 19 bases lay between the germline ends. The CDR3 runs 15 residues. The CDR3 sequence is CASSIRRQGDSPLHF. For the CDR3, the DNA is TGCGCCAGCTCAATACGGAGGCAGGGCGATTCACCCCTCCACTTT.

This clonotype has just a few counts. The gene calls are TRBV20-1 and TRBJ2-1, with D perhaps matching TRBD1 (6 bases). The CDR3 length is 17 residues. CDR1 is DFQATT, CDR2 SNEGSKA, per germline (reference sequence). Trimming removed 0 bases from V and 0 bases from J, with 15 bases in between. CDR3 sequence reads: CSARDWGGDTSYNEQFF. The CDR3 coding sequence is TGCAGTGCTAGAGATTGGGGTGGGGACACCTCCTACAATGAGCAGTTCTTC.

This clonotype was found a few times. CDR3 coding DNA: TGCAGCGTTGTGGAAGGGGATAGCAATCAGCCCCAGCATTTT. The encoded protein is CSVVEGDSNQPQHF. The chain recombines TRBV29-1 with TRBJ1-5, with D possibly matching TRBD1 (5 bases). V lost 4 bases and J lost 0, with 10 bases in between. Germline V gene data show CDR1 as SQVTM and CDR2 as ANQGSEA. This CDR3 contains 14 residues. The variable domain in full, completed from reference TRBV29-1 and TRBJ1-5, reads SAVISQKPSRDICQRGTSLTIQCQVDSQVTMMFWYRQQPGQSLTLIATANQGSEATYESGFVIDKFPISRPNLTFSTLTVSNMSPEDSSIYLCSVVEGDSNQPQHFGDGTRLSIL.

J is TRBJ2-5 and V is TRBV19; no reliable D call. This CDR3 spans 12 amino acids. The V gene's germline CDR1 is LNHDA and CDR2 SQIVND (reference sequence). V lost 5 bases to trimming and J lost 5 bases, with 9 bases between them. The chain's CDR3 is CASSPTMETQYF. The CDR3 nucleotides are TGTGCCAGTAGTCCCACCATGGAGACCCAGTACTTC.

The chain combines TRBV11-2 with TRBJ2-5, with D perhaps TRBD1 (5 bases). The V and J ends lost 2 bases and 5 bases respectively, with 18 bases between them. Germline-derived CDR1 and CDR2 are SGHAT and FQNNGV. CDR3 length: 16 residues. For the CDR3, the DNA is TGTGCCAGCAGCTTATTATCGTGGGGCCAGGTGGAGACCCAGTACTTC. Its protein is CASSLLSWGQVETQYF.

The sample holds many counts of this clonotype. V is TRBV11-2 and J is TRBJ2-1; D unclear. V gave up 7 bases and J gave up 7 bases, with 17 bases separating them. This CDR3 has 14 amino acids. Germline V gives CDR1 SGHAT, CDR2 FQNNGV. This CDR3 is CASTFRGPPNEQFF. The CDR3 DNA follows: TGTGCCAGCACTTTCCGAGGCCCTCCGAATGAGCAGTTCTTC.

The chain recombines TRBV7-8 with TRBJ2-2; D is unresolved. CDR1 is SGHVS and CDR2 is FQNEAQ in the germline V gene. V dropped 5 bases and J dropped 0 bases, with 16 bases sitting between them. The CDR3 consists of 17 residues. CDR3 coding DNA: TGTGCCAGCAGCCCAAACGTCGGCAGAGCGAACACCGGGGAGCTGTTTTTT. Translated: CASSPNVGRANTGELFF.

This clonotype was observed a handful of times. This chain joins TRBV30 and TRBJ2-7; D unresolved. V was pared by 2 bases and J by 2 bases, with 7 bases between. The CDR3 consists of 12 residues. Germline CDR1 reads GTSNPN; CDR2 reads SVGIG (reference sequence). The CDR3 DNA sequence: TGTGCCTGGAGTCAGGTTACCTACGAGCAGTACTTC. Its protein product is CAWSQVTYEQYF.

This chain joins TRBV5-1 and TRBJ1-4; D remains ambiguous. The ends were cut back, 0 bases at V and 6 bases at J, with 6 bases in the middle. The CDR3 has 13 amino acids. CDR1 is SGHRS and CDR2 is YFSETQ in the germline V gene. The DNA for the CDR3 is TGCGCCAGCAGCTTGGCCGGGGATGAAAAACTGTTTTTT. It codes for CASSLAGDEKLFF.

V gene TRBV9 combines with J gene TRBJ1-6, with TRBD1 as a possible D gene (5 bases). This CDR3 is built from 18 residues. In germline, CDR1 is SGDLS, CDR2 YYNGEE. Trimming pared 7 bases from V and 9 bases from J, leaving 29 bases between. The CDR3 coding sequence is TGTGCCAGCGGCCAACTAATGGCTCCGGGACTTAACAGTTCACCCCTCCACTTT. This codes for CASGQLMAPGLNSSPLHF.

This clonotype was recorded many times. The V and J genes are TRBV19 and TRBJ1-5; possible D gene TRBD1, 5 bases. The CDR3 is 14 amino acids. The V end lost 5 bases, the J end lost 2 bases, and 10 bases lay between the germline ends. Germline V CDR1 and CDR2: LNHDA, SQIVND (reference sequence). The DNA of the CDR3 is TGTGCCAGTAGTTGGCAGGGAGGCAATCAGCCCCAGCATTTT. This encodes CASSWQGGNQPQHF.

Comment on this clonotype: Given a much more abundant clone one base away, this may be a read error. J is TRBJ2-3 and V is TRBV5-1; D may be TRBD2 (5 bases). Trimming took 1 base from V and 3 from J, leaving 6 bases between them. The CDR3 sequence is 13 residues long. Germline lookup yields CDR1 SGHRS and CDR2 YFSETQ. CDR3 region: CASSLCGTDTQYF. The CDR3 DNA is TGCGCCAGCAGCTTGTGCGGGACAGATACGCAGTATTTT. The full variable domain, with the rest looked up from reference TRBV5-1 and TRBJ2-3, is KAGVTQTPRYLIKTRGQQVTLSCSPISGHRSVSWYQQTPGQGLQFLFEYFSETQRNKGNFPGRFSGRQFSNSRSEMNVSTLELGDSALYLCASSLCGTDTQYFGPGTRLTVL.

Many counts were recorded for this clonotype. This rearrangement joins TRBV6-2 or TRBV6-3 to TRBJ2-3; TRBD2 is a possible D gene (5 bases). Between the trimmed V and J ends, which lost 4 bases and 6 bases, there was a span of 17 bases. This CDR3 has 15 residues. Germline lookup yields CDR1 MNHEY and CDR2 SVGEGT. CDR3 nucleotides: TGTGCCAGCAGTTTCCCCGGAGCTATAGCGGATACGCAGTATTTT. Its protein product is CASSFPGAIADTQYF.

This clonotype showed up many times. The chain is built from TRBV7-2 and TRBJ2-7; 7 bases fit TRBD2. CDR1 and CDR2 (germline): SGHTA, FQGNSA. The J segment lost 3 bases and the V segment lost 1 base, leaving 6 bases of the junction unmatched. This CDR3 spans 15 amino acids. The CDR3 bases are TGTGCCAGCAGCTTAGGGGGGGGGGTCCGCTACGAGCAGTACTTC. This translates into CASSLGGGVRYEQYF.

The rearrangement links TRBV19 to TRBJ2-1; 11 nucleotides agree with TRBD2. Germline assignment: CDR1 LNHDA and CDR2 SQIVND (reference sequence). The CDR3 spans 15 residues. The trim removed 2 bases at V and 6 bases at J, leaving 3 bases unmatched. The CDR3 loop is CASSIRTSGSNEQFF. CDR3 DNA sequence: TGTGCCAGTAGTATACGTACTAGCGGGAGCAATGAGCAGTTCTTC. Using reference TRBV19 and TRBJ2-1 for the parts outside the CDR3, the full variable domain is DGGITQSPKYLFRKEGQNVTLSCEQNLNHDAMYWYRQDPGQGLRLIYYSQIVNDFQKGDIAEGYSVSREKKESFPLTVTSAQKNPTAFYLCASSIRTSGSNEQFFGPGTRLTVL.

This clonotype was recorded many times. V and J are TRBV6-1 and TRBJ2-2, with 8 bases lining up with TRBD1. The germline V gene has CDR1 MNHNS and CDR2 SASEGT. CDR3 length: 16 residues. Trimming at V came to 6 bases and at J to 6 bases, leaving 12 bases not matched to a gene. For the CDR3, the DNA is TGTGCCAGCAGGAGGGTGACAGGGGCCGTGGCCGGGGAGCTGTTTTTT. It codes for CASRRVTGAVAGELFF.

This clonotype was counted ten times or more. V is TRBV28 and J is TRBJ1-6; D not resolved. From germline, CDR1 is MDHEN and CDR2 SYDVKM. Trimming cost V 1 base and J 9 bases, with 10 bases left between them. The CDR3 runs 14 residues. CDR3 coding DNA: TGTGCCAGCAGTTTATACCGGGGAAGTTCACCCCTCCACTTT. Translation: CASSLYRGSSPLHF.

This clonotype has ten or more counts. The J gene is TRBJ2-4, the V gene TRBV5-1, with unresolved D. The V gene lost 0 bases and the J gene lost 5 bases, with 9 bases spanning the gap. From germline, CDR1 is SGHRS and CDR2 YFSETQ. The CDR3 length is 14 residues. This CDR3 is CASSLVGGENIQYF. The DNA of the CDR3 is TGCGCCAGCAGCTTGGTAGGCGGAGAAAACATTCAGTACTTC. Full variable domain (rest looked up from reference TRBV5-1 and TRBJ2-4): KAGVTQTPRYLIKTRGQQVTLSCSPISGHRSVSWYQQTPGQGLQFLFEYFSETQRNKGNFPGRFSGRQFSNSRSEMNVSTLELGDSALYLCASSLVGGENIQYFGAGTRLSVL.

This clonotype was seen repeatedly, ten times or more. The V call is TRBV15, the J call TRBJ2-7, with TRBD2 identical over 10 bases. CDR1 and CDR2 (germline): LNHNV, YYDKDF (reference sequence). Trimming cost V 5 bases and J 4 bases; bases outside gene matches: 2. CDR3 size: 13 residues. CDR3 protein: CATSPTSGYEQYF. CDR3 DNA: TGTGCCACCAGCCCGACTAGCGGGTACGAGCAGTACTTC. Complete variable domain (other parts from reference TRBV15 and TRBJ2-7): DAMVIQNPRYQVTQFGKPVTLSCSQTLNHNVMYWYQQKSSQAPKLLFHYYDKDFNNEADTPDNFQSRRPNTSFCFLDIRSPGLGDTAMYLCATSPTSGYEQYFGPGTRLTVT.

This chain joins TRBV6-1 and TRBJ2-5, with TRBD2 matching 8 bases. This CDR3 region has 15 residues. V shed 6 bases, J shed 5 bases, and the junction held 11 bases outside the gene matches. CDR1 and CDR2 (germline): MNHNS, SASEGT. In nucleotides, the CDR3 is TGTGCCAGCAGCCGGCCGGGACTAGGAGCGGAGACCCAGTACTTC. Amino acids: CASSRPGLGAETQYF.

About this clonotype itself: Likely a read error: the CDR3 ends without its conserved phenylalanine or tryptophan. The chain couples TRBV6-1 to TRBJ1-1; D gene ambiguous. The CDR3 totals 13 residues. CDR1 MNHNS and CDR2 SASEGT come from the germline V gene. V dropped 6 bases and J dropped 6 bases, with 14 bases sitting between them. CDR3 nucleotides: TGTGCCAGCAGCCCCCCACCAGGCGCTGAAGCTTTCTGT. It codes for CASSPPPGAEAFC.

In its sample, this clonotype was seen many times. The chain couples TRBV5-1 to TRBJ2-1; unclear D gene. CDR1 and CDR2 (germline): SGHRS, YFSETQ. CDR3 length equals 11 residues. The V gene lost 7 bases and the J gene lost 10 bases, with 12 bases spanning the gap. The CDR3 DNA follows: TGCGCCAGCGGAGAGACCACGGAGCAGTTCTTC. Protein product: CASGETTEQFF.

Ten or more counts support this clonotype. This chain joins TRBV5-1 and TRBJ2-3; TRBD2 is a possible D gene (5 bases). The germline V and J ends were trimmed by 2 bases and 5 bases, with 24 bases remaining between them. Germline assignment: CDR1 SGHRS and CDR2 YFSETQ. This CDR3 region has 18 residues. The CDR3 loop is CASSFGLNRGFGVDTQYF. The CDR3 bases are TGCGCCAGCAGCTTCGGCCTCAATCGAGGGTTTGGAGTAGATACGCAGTATTTT.

This clonotype was counted a few times. The chain links TRBV6-2 or TRBV6-3 to TRBJ1-2, with D unclear. CDR1 is MNHEY and CDR2 is SVGEGT in the germline V gene. The CDR3 consists of 15 residues. Trimming shortened V by 2 bases and J by 2 bases, and 12 bases separated the two germline ends. The chain's CDR3 is CASSYAPEVNYGYTF. In DNA form, the CDR3 reads TGTGCCAGCAGTTACGCGCCGGAGGTAAACTATGGCTACACCTTC.

The chain recombines TRBV6-4 with TRBJ1-5; the D is unclear. CDR1 MRHNA and CDR2 SNTAGT come from the germline V gene. This CDR3 has 13 amino acids. V shed 8 bases and J shed 2 bases, with 10 bases lying between them. The CDR3 nucleotides read TGTGCCAGCTGCTTAGGTGGCAATCAGCCCCAGCATTTT. Protein product: CASCLGGNQPQHF.

In the case of this clonotype: This may arise from a read error, as a much more abundant clone is one base away. This chain uses TRBV10-3 with TRBJ2-7, with unresolved D. This CDR3 spans 12 amino acids. Germline lookup yields CDR1 ENHRY and CDR2 SYGVKD. The CDR3 loop reads CAISLRPYKQYF. CDR3 nucleotide sequence: TGTGCCATCAGCCTCCGGCCCTACAAGCAGTACTTC.

This clonotype came up many times. The chain uses TRBV5-6 and TRBJ2-5; 12 nucleotides agree with TRBD2. Germline V lookup: CDR1 SGHDT, CDR2 YYEEEE. V gave up 5 bases and J gave up 0 bases; unmatched junction bases: 8. The CDR3 covers 17 residues. As DNA, the CDR3 is TGTGCCAGCAGGGCGGCCAGGACTAGCGGGAACCAAGAGACCCAGTACTTC. Translating gives CASRAARTSGNQETQYF.